Following are 24 T cell receptor beta chains from one sample sequenced in a study of T cells after yellow fever vaccination. One entry per CDR3 protein, called by TCRdb with MiXCR from the 5' RACE reads. The profile shows over 300,000 distinct CDR3 sequences, roughly 3.5% of them singletons. Sequenced material: PBMCs, taken on the day of the yellow fever booster vaccination. The receptors shown here come from a man aged 18 to 30 who received the YFV17D yellow fever vaccine.

This clonotype was seen ten or more times. The V gene is TRBV7-3, the J gene TRBJ2-5; the D gene is possibly TRBD2 (6 bases). This CDR3 spans 13 amino acids. The V end lost 3 bases, the J end lost 2 bases, and 7 bases lay between the germline ends. The germline V gene encodes CDR1 SGHTA and CDR2 FQGTGA. DNA of the CDR3: TGTGCCAGCAGCTTGGACTATCAAGAGACCCAGTACTTC. This encodes CASSLDYQETQYF.

There are a few counts of this clonotype. This chain links TRBV10-3 with TRBJ1-6, with 7 positions matching TRBD1. Germline CDR1 is ENHRY and CDR2 is SYGVKD. V gave up 10 bases and J gave up 9 bases; unmatched junction bases: 12. CDR3 length equals 14 residues. The CDR3 coding sequence is TGTGCCACCAGGGGGGACTCAGGTAGTTCACCCCTCCACTTT. This encodes CATRGDSGSSPLHF.

This clonotype was counted at least ten times. In DNA form, the CDR3 reads TGTGCCAGCAGTTTAGGGCACGGGACGAAAAAACTGTTTTTT. This sequence encodes CASSLGHGTKKLFF. The V gene is TRBV12-3 or TRBV12-4, the J gene TRBJ1-4; TRBD1 might be the D (5 bases). Deletions cut 1 base from V and 9 bases from J, with 12 bases between. This CDR3 is built from 14 residues.

As for this clonotype: Possible read error: a much larger clone is one base away. The genes are TRBV6-2 or TRBV6-3 and TRBJ2-7, with unresolved D. The CDR3 totals 17 residues. The germline V gene has CDR1 MNHEY and CDR2 SVGEGT. CDR3 DNA sequence: TGTGCGGCGCGGCCGTTATCCCCACACTCCGGGCACTACGAGCAGTACGTC. Its protein is CAARPLSPHSGHYEQYV.

A few counts support this clonotype. The V and J genes are TRBV10-3 and TRBJ1-1, with D perhaps TRBD1 (5 bases). CDR1 and CDR2 (germline): ENHRY, SYGVKD. The V end was cut by 11 bases, the J end by 2 bases, with 15 bases between. CDR3 length: 13 amino acids. The CDR3 DNA reads TGTGCCTCGCAGGGTTCTCAAAACACTGAAGCTTTCTTT. It codes for CASQGSQNTEAFF.

This clonotype has a handful of counts. The chain carries TRBV7-3 and TRBJ1-1; TRBD1 might be the D (5 bases). From germline, CDR1 is SGHTA and CDR2 FQGTGA. The CDR3 consists of 15 residues. V lost 1 base, J lost 1 base, and 10 bases lay in between. The CDR3 spells CASSLRAGGNTEAFF. Written as DNA, the CDR3 is TGTGCCAGCAGCTTAAGAGCCGGGGGGAACACTGAAGCTTTCTTT.

At least ten counts were recorded for this clonotype. V usage is TRBV3-1 and J usage is TRBJ1-3, with no clear D. The CDR3 length is 13 residues. Germline loops: CDR1 LGHDT, CDR2 YNNKEL (reference sequence). The V gene lost 4 bases and the J gene lost 4 bases, with 8 bases spanning the gap. The CDR3 region is CASSLNRGNTIYF. The CDR3 DNA sequence: TGTGCCAGCAGCCTCAATCGCGGAAACACCATATATTTT.

The chain carries TRBV28 and TRBJ2-1, with 9 bases that match TRBD1. The germline V gene encodes CDR1 MDHEN and CDR2 SYDVKM. The CDR3 has 14 amino acids. Germline trimming cut 10 bases from V and 6 bases from J; bases unmatched to any gene: 10. CDR3 region: CAIPQGQGTNEQFF. CDR3 DNA sequence: TGTGCCATCCCTCAGGGACAGGGTACCAATGAGCAGTTCTTC.

This clonotype was seen many times. The chain combines TRBV4-3 with TRBJ2-5; 11 nucleotides match TRBD2. The CDR3 is 17 amino acids. The junction had 7 bases not matched to a gene; V was cut back by 0 bases and J by 4 bases. Germline values: CDR1 LGHNA, CDR2 YSLEER. CDR3 in amino acids: CASSQDIPTSGAETQYF. The CDR3 bases are TGCGCCAGCAGCCAAGATATCCCGACTAGCGGGGCAGAGACCCAGTACTTC.

This clonotype appeared many times. The J gene is TRBJ2-5, the V gene TRBV5-1; tentatively, D is TRBD2 (6 bases). Germline V CDR1 and CDR2: SGHRS, YFSETQ. The CDR3 consists of 13 residues. With 4 bases removed from V and 5 bases from J, the gap between germline ends came to 12 bases. CDR3 DNA: TGCGCCAGCAGCGCGGGGCCAGGCGAGACCCAGTACTTC. The encoded protein is CASSAGPGETQYF.

This clonotype was detected a few times. The rearrangement uses TRBV7-2 and TRBJ2-7; 8 nucleotides match TRBD2. CDR1 is SGHTA, CDR2 FQGNSA, per germline. The CDR3 sequence is 14 residues long. The V segment lost 5 bases and the J segment 3 bases; nucleotides outside the gene matches: 6. The CDR3 loop reads CASSQFRGGYEQYF. DNA of the CDR3: TGTGCCAGCAGCCAGTTCCGGGGGGGCTACGAGCAGTACTTC.

This rearrangement joins TRBV2 to TRBJ2-1; D not certain. The CDR3 sequence is 16 residues long. The V gene lost 6 bases and the J gene lost 7 bases, with 22 bases spanning the gap. The V gene's germline CDR1 is SNHLY and CDR2 FYNNEI. The CDR3: CASSQDWGYISNEQFF. In nucleotides, the CDR3 is TGTGCCAGCAGCCAAGATTGGGGATATATTTCGAATGAGCAGTTCTTC.

The chain has TRBV20-1 and TRBJ2-2, with TRBD2 matching 10 bases. Germline CDR1 is DFQATT and CDR2 is SNEGSKA (reference sequence). The CDR3 length is 15 residues. Unmatched junction bases numbered 5, after V lost 3 bases and J lost 4 bases. CDR3 loop: CSASPAGGLTGELFF. CDR3 nucleotide sequence: TGCAGTGCTAGTCCAGCGGGGGGGCTCACCGGGGAGCTGTTTTTT.

This clonotype was seen ten or more times. The chain recombines TRBV9 with TRBJ2-3; the match to TRBD2 covers 14 bases. The V segment lost 3 bases and the J segment 2 bases; nucleotides outside the gene matches: 8. Germline CDR1 is SGDLS and CDR2 is YYNGEE. The CDR3 consists of 18 residues. The CDR3 spells CASSAPGTSGGITDTQYF. CDR3 bases: TGTGCCAGCAGCGCCCCCGGGACTAGCGGGGGAATCACAGATACGCAGTATTTT.

This clonotype has ten or more counts. This rearrangement joins TRBV5-6 to TRBJ2-3, with 9 bases lining up with TRBD1. V lost 2 bases, J lost 4 bases, and 5 bases stayed unmatched. Germline CDR1 reads SGHDT; CDR2 reads YYEEEE. This CDR3 spans 15 amino acids. The CDR3 nucleotides read TGTGCCAGCAGCTTACCGGGACAGGGCGCAGATACGCAGTATTTT. It is translated as CASSLPGQGADTQYF.

J is TRBJ1-2 and V is TRBV12-3 or TRBV12-4; the D is unclear. The CDR3 runs 13 residues. Trimming stripped 6 bases from V and 8 bases from J, with 16 bases between. This CDR3 reads CASSRQQVGGYTF. The DNA for the CDR3 is TGTGCCAGCAGCCGCCAGCAGGTCGGCGGCTACACCTTC.

This clonotype was counted many times. The rearrangement links TRBV6-2 or TRBV6-3 to TRBJ2-1; 8 bases align to TRBD1. The germline CDR1 and CDR2 sequences are MNHEY and SVGEGT. This CDR3 is built from 15 residues. Germline trimming cut 5 bases from V and 5 bases from J; bases unmatched to any gene: 8. This chain's CDR3 is CASSRQGPPNNEQFF. The CDR3 DNA follows: TGTGCCAGCAGTCGACAGGGGCCGCCTAACAATGAGCAGTTCTTC.

This clonotype was found a few times. The gene calls are TRBV5-6 and TRBJ1-2, with TRBD1 matching 11 bases. This CDR3 is built from 16 residues. V gave up 1 base and J gave up 9 bases; unmatched junction bases: 11. CDR1 and CDR2 from the germline V gene are SGHDT and YYEEEE. The CDR3 coding sequence is TGTGCCAGCAGCTTGCTCGGGACAGGGGGAAGACGGAGCTACACCTTC. Its protein product is CASSLLGTGGRRSYTF. Complete variable domain (other parts from reference TRBV5-6 and TRBJ1-2): DAGVTQSPTHLIKTRGQQVTLRCSPKSGHDTVSWYQQALGQGPQFIFQYYEEEERQRGNFPDRFSGHQFPNYSSELNVNALLLGDSALYLCASSLLGTGGRRSYTFGSGTRLTVV.

This clonotype has a count of ten or more. The CDR3 sequence: CASSLRGPGEQYF. For the CDR3, the DNA is TGTGCCAGCAGTTTGCGGGGCCCCGGCGAGCAGTACTTC. The V call is TRBV12-3 or TRBV12-4, the J call TRBJ2-7; a possible D gene is TRBD2 (6 bases). The CDR3 length is 13 residues. V lost 3 bases and J lost 6, with 12 bases in between.

The rearrangement uses TRBV6-6 and TRBJ1-4; weak D call: TRBD1 (5 bases). The ends were cut back, 2 bases at V and 4 bases at J, with 8 bases in the middle. The germline V gene encodes CDR1 MNHNY and CDR2 SVGAGI (reference sequence). The CDR3 runs to 14 residues. The CDR3 DNA reads as TGTGCCAGCAGTTACGGGGCAAATAATGAAAAACTGTTTTTT. Amino acid sequence: CASSYGANNEKLFF.

This clonotype has a count of ten or more. The genes are TRBV6-4 and TRBJ2-1, with D possibly TRBD2 on 6 matching bases. The CDR3 spans 15 residues. From germline, CDR1 is MRHNA and CDR2 SNTAGT. Trimming stripped 3 bases from V and 6 bases from J, with 15 bases between. The CDR3 bases are TGTGCCAGCAGTGAGATGGCGGGGCTCCCCAATGAGCAGTTCTTC. It codes for CASSEMAGLPNEQFF.

The CDR3 region has the DNA TGTGCCAGCAGTTTCAGAACGGTCAACAATGAGCAGTTCTTC. It specifies CASSFRTVNNEQFF. The chain joins TRBV6-6 to TRBJ2-1; D gene ambiguous. The CDR3 is 14 residues long. Germline CDR1 and CDR2: MNHNY and SVGAGI (reference sequence). V lost 4 bases and J lost 5, with 12 bases in between.

The rearrangement joins TRBV5-1 to TRBJ2-5, with D maybe TRBD2 (6 bases). CDR1 and CDR2 from the germline V gene are SGHRS and YFSETQ. Trimming removed 5 bases from V and 4 bases from J, with 18 bases in between. The length of the CDR3 is 15 residues. Here the CDR3 DNA reads TGCGCCAGCAGGACCGGGACTGCCCTCGGAGAGACCCAGTACTTC. Its protein is CASRTGTALGETQYF.

There are many counts of this clonotype. V and J are TRBV7-3 and TRBJ2-1; the D gene is possibly TRBD1 (8 bases). Germline lookup yields CDR1 SGHTA and CDR2 FQGTGA. There are 16 residues in the CDR3. V lost 2 bases and J lost 7, with 18 bases in between. The CDR3 DNA follows: TGTGCCAGCAGCTTATACTTGGACAGGGAGGGTAATGAGCAGTTCTTC. The encoded protein is CASSLYLDREGNEQFF. The variable domain in full, completed from reference TRBV7-3 and TRBJ2-1, reads GAGVSQTPSNKVTEKGKYVELRCDPISGHTALYWYRQSLGQGPEFLIYFQGTGAADDSGLPNDRFFAVRPEGSVSTLKIQRTERGDSAVYLCASSLYLDREGNEQFFGPGTRLTVL.